The 32 T cell receptor beta chains below all came from one sample that was sequenced in a study of T cells in Graves' hyperthyroidism and ophthalmopathy. Regions amplified from RNA transcripts were the TCR beta CDR3 regions. Carried out on the TCR CDR3, a first-round RT-PCR used the HTBI primer set. TCRdb analysed the multiplex PCR reads with MiXCR anew, one entry per CDR3 protein. The data contain 500,000 to 750,000 distinct CDR3 sequences, approximately 15% of them singletons. The specimen was blood. The receptors here all came from a woman aged 25 to 39 with Graves' hyperthyroidism.

Ten or more counts support this clonotype. The chain carries TRBV12-3 or TRBV12-4 and TRBJ1-1; a possible D gene is TRBD1 (5 bases). The CDR3 sequence is 14 residues long. V lost 2 bases and J lost 2, with 9 bases in between. CDR3 DNA: TGTGCCAGCAGTTTATCGACAGCTAACACTGAAGCTTTCTTT. Its protein product is CASSLSTANTEAFF.

The gene calls are TRBV29-1 and TRBJ2-7; a weak D match, TRBD2 (6 bases). CDR1 SQVTM and CDR2 ANQGSEA come from the germline V gene. V was trimmed by 4 bases and J by 7 bases, leaving 14 bases between them. CDR3 length equals 12 residues. The CDR3 DNA reads as TGCAGCGTTGGACTAGAAAGTCGGGAGCAGTACTTC. It codes for CSVGLESREQYF.

In this sample, this clonotype turned up many times. The rearrangement joins TRBV13 to TRBJ1-2; the D is unclear. The CDR3 sequence is 15 residues long. Germline V gene lookup returns CDR1 PRHDT and CDR2 FYEKMQ (reference sequence). Trimming took off 0 bases at V and 5 bases at J, with 13 bases between the two ends. The CDR3 DNA is TGTGCCAGCAGCTTAGGCCTGGGGAAATCATATGGCTACACCTTC. Protein sequence: CASSLGLGKSYGYTF.

This clonotype was seen many times. As DNA, the CDR3 is TGTGCCAGCAGTGCCCGGGACAGGGCGCGGGGCTACACCTTC. Encoded protein: CASSARDRARGYTF. The gene calls are TRBV28 and TRBJ1-2, with 9 nucleotides matching TRBD1. Germline V CDR1 and CDR2: MDHEN, SYDVKM. The V and J ends lost 5 bases and 8 bases, in that order; junction bases with no gene match: 9. The CDR3 length is 14 residues.

A remark on this clonotype: This could be a read error, since a much larger clone is one nucleotide away. The chain has TRBV7-2 and TRBJ2-5, with a weak D call TRBD1 (6 bases). The CDR3 runs 13 residues. The germline gives CDR1 SGHTA, CDR2 FQGNSA. The CDR3 bases are TGTGCCGGCAGCTCCACAGGGTATGAGACCCAGTACTTC. Its protein is CAGSSTGYETQYF.

This clonotype was found a few times. V and J are TRBV6-4 and TRBJ1-6; 11 bases are a match to TRBD1. The V segment lost 6 bases and the J segment 0 bases; nucleotides outside the gene matches: 10. This CDR3 region has 19 residues. Germline assignment: CDR1 MRHNA and CDR2 SNTAGT. The CDR3 protein is CASRPPGQGVSSYNSPLHF. CDR3 DNA: TGTGCCAGCAGACCACCGGGACAGGGGGTTAGCTCCTATAATTCACCCCTCCACTTT.

V and J are TRBV6-9 and TRBJ1-4; 9 bases are shared with TRBD1. Germline V gives CDR1 MNHGY, CDR2 SVAAGI. Trimming cost V 3 bases and J 7 bases; bases outside gene matches: 15. CDR3 length: 18 amino acids. For the CDR3, the DNA is TGTGCCAGCAGTTACGGGGGGACAGGGTCCCTATTCATTGAAAAACTGTTTTTT. Its translation is CASSYGGTGSLFIEKLFF.

The chain is built from TRBV27 and TRBJ2-1; D tentatively reads TRBD1 or TRBD2 (5 bases each). Per the germline V gene, CDR1 is MNHEY and CDR2 is SMNVEV (reference sequence). The CDR3 runs 16 residues. Between the trimmed V and J ends, which lost 5 bases and 9 bases, there was a span of 23 bases. Written as DNA, the CDR3 is TGTGCCAGCAGTCCGGATTACGGACGGCCGGGGACTGAGCAGTTCTTC. This encodes CASSPDYGRPGTEQFF.

This clonotype showed up just a few times. This chain uses TRBV4-1 with TRBJ2-2; tentatively, D is TRBD2 (6 bases). The CDR3 runs 14 residues. Germline assignment: CDR1 MGHRA and CDR2 YSYEKL. With 4 bases removed from V and 6 bases from J, the gap between germline ends came to 12 bases. This CDR3 is CASSPVSGAGELFF. CDR3 in DNA: TGCGCCAGCAGCCCAGTATCGGGGGCCGGGGAGCTGTTTTTT.

In DNA form, the CDR3 reads TGCAGCGTTGGGCCGACTAGCGGACAAGAGACCCAGTACTTC. This encodes CSVGPTSGQETQYF. The gene calls are TRBV29-1 and TRBJ2-5; 9 nucleotides agree with TRBD2. The length of the CDR3 is 14 residues. The V and J ends lost 4 bases and 2 bases, in that order; junction bases with no gene match: 5. Germline V gene lookup returns CDR1 SQVTM and CDR2 ANQGSEA.

This chain connects TRBV24-1 to TRBJ2-3; TRBD1 or TRBD2 may be the D gene (5 bases each). Germline assignment: CDR1 KGHDR and CDR2 SFDVKD. The CDR3 runs 12 residues. The CDR3 region is CVVEGNTDTQYF. The CDR3 nucleotides read TGTGTCGTCGAGGGGAACACAGATACGCAGTATTTT.

A remark on this clonotype: A much larger clone is a single base away; this may be a read error. This sequence joins TRBV3-1 and TRBJ1-2; D call uncertain. CDR1 and CDR2 (germline): LGHDT, YNNKEL (reference sequence). V was pared by 4 bases and J by 1 base, with 10 bases between. The CDR3 consists of 14 residues. The CDR3 DNA is TGTGCCAGCAGCCGAGAGGGCGTTAACTATGGCTACACCTTC. Translation gives CASSREGVNYGYTF.

There are many counts of this clonotype. The gene calls are TRBV12-3 or TRBV12-4 and TRBJ1-2, with a possible D match to TRBD1 (5 bases). The V end was cut by 5 bases, the J end by 4 bases, with 17 bases between. This CDR3 has 15 residues. The CDR3 coding sequence is TGTGCCAGCAGTCCATCGACAGTCATTTCCTATGGCTACACCTTC. Protein: CASSPSTVISYGYTF.

This clonotype came up many times. The V call is TRBV11-2, the J call TRBJ2-7; D gene ambiguous. The CDR3 extends over 15 amino acids. Germline-derived CDR1 and CDR2 are SGHAT and FQNNGV. Trimming left V 5 bases short and J 0 bases short, with 14 bases between. CDR3 coding DNA: TGTGCCAGCAGCCAAAATCCCCAGAGCTCCTACGAGCAGTACTTC. It yields the protein CASSQNPQSSYEQYF.

The chain carries TRBV24-1 and TRBJ2-7; possible D gene TRBD1, 6 bases. The V gene's germline CDR1 is KGHDR and CDR2 SFDVKD. Deletions cut 4 bases from V and 5 bases from J, with 29 bases between. The length of the CDR3 is 19 residues. The CDR3, as DNA: TGTGCCACCAGTGACCCCGTGACAGGACCCTGGGTCTTGCATGACGAGCAGTACTTC. Translating gives CATSDPVTGPWVLHDEQYF.

The rearrangement links TRBV5-1 to TRBJ2-5; no reliable D call. The CDR3 is 19 amino acids. CDR1 is SGHRS, CDR2 YFSETQ, per germline. V shed 6 bases and J shed 2 bases, with 29 bases lying between them. The DNA of the CDR3 is TGCGCCAGCAAGGCGCCCCCCGGTGGCGATTCTGGCACACAAGAGACCCAGTACTTC. It translates to CASKAPPGGDSGTQETQYF. The entire variable domain, with the rest obtained from reference TRBV5-1 and TRBJ2-5, is as follows: KAGVTQTPRYLIKTRGQQVTLSCSPISGHRSVSWYQQTPGQGLQFLFEYFSETQRNKGNFPGRFSGRQFSNSRSEMNVSTLELGDSALYLCASKAPPGGDSGTQETQYFGPGTRLLVL.

This clonotype was detected ten times or more. The chain recombines TRBV20-1 with TRBJ2-7, with 7 bases aligning to TRBD2. Looked up from germline, CDR1 is DFQATT and CDR2 is SNEGSKA (reference sequence). The CDR3 loop spans 16 amino acids. The V and J ends lost 0 bases and 3 bases, in that order; junction bases with no gene match: 11. In DNA form, the CDR3 reads TGCAGTGCTAGAGATCAAAGGCGGGAGACTCTCTACGAGCAGTACTTC. Translation: CSARDQRRETLYEQYF.

At least ten counts were recorded for this clonotype. The chain employs TRBV6-1 and TRBJ1-1; D possibly corresponds to TRBD1 (6 bases). The CDR3 length is 14 residues. Germline assignment: CDR1 MNHNS and CDR2 SASEGT. Trimming took 4 bases from V and 1 from J, leaving 10 bases between them. In DNA, the CDR3 is TGTGCCAGCAGTGGCCGGACAGAGAACACTGAAGCTTTCTTT. The encoded protein is CASSGRTENTEAFF.

This clonotype came up many times. The V and J genes are TRBV3-1 and TRBJ1-2; D is possibly TRBD1 (5 bases). V lost 6 bases and J lost 6, with 17 bases in between. The CDR3 runs to 14 residues. Germline V gene sequence: CDR1 LGHDT, CDR2 YNNKEL (reference sequence). The CDR3 DNA sequence: TGTGCCAGCAGTGCGGGACGCCCCGGACATGGCTACACCTTC. Amino acid sequence: CASSAGRPGHGYTF. Full variable domain (missing parts from reference TRBV3-1 and TRBJ1-2): DTAVSQTPKYLVTQMGNDKSIKCEQNLGHDTMYWYKQDSKKFLKIMFSYNNKELIINETVPNRFSPKSPDKAHLNLHINSLELGDSAVYFCASSAGRPGHGYTFGSGTRLTVV.

The sample holds a few counts of this clonotype. The chain carries TRBV11-2 and TRBJ2-7, with D tentatively TRBD2 (6 bases). Trimming shortened V by 2 bases and J by 0 bases, and 17 bases separated the two germline ends. The CDR3 runs 17 residues. Germline values: CDR1 SGHAT, CDR2 FQNNGV. CDR3 amino acids: CASSLTPWGESSYEQYF. CDR3 nucleotides: TGTGCCAGCAGCTTAACCCCCTGGGGGGAAAGCTCCTACGAGCAGTACTTC.

The V gene is TRBV10-3, the J gene TRBJ2-7, with unresolved D. Germline-derived CDR1 and CDR2 are ENHRY and SYGVKD. This CDR3 is 15 amino acids long. V dropped 3 bases and J dropped 0 bases, with 12 bases sitting between them. The DNA for the CDR3 is TGTGCCATCAGTGAACGACCGCCCGCCTCCTACGAGCAGTACTTC. It codes for CAISERPPASYEQYF.

This clonotype was detected a few times. This chain joins TRBV6-5 and TRBJ2-7; the D is unclear. From germline, CDR1 is MNHEY and CDR2 SVGAGI. The length of the CDR3 is 15 residues. Trimming cost V 4 bases and J 1 base, with 14 bases left between them. The CDR3 protein is CASSSGQFLSYEQYF. The CDR3 DNA follows: TGTGCCAGCAGTTCAGGCCAGTTCCTATCCTACGAGCAGTACTTC.

As concerns this clonotype: Sequence at one end of the junction differs from germline and may be a read error. The rearrangement links TRBV25-1 to TRBJ1-1; D not certain. The CDR3 runs 12 residues. Germline assignment: CDR1 MGHDK and CDR2 SYGVNS. The CDR3 loop reads CASSVNNNEAFF. CDR3 sequence (DNA): TGTGCCAGCAGTGTGAATAACAATGAAGCTTTCTTT.

V is TRBV7-9 and J is TRBJ2-5; D is perhaps TRBD1 (5 bases). CDR3 size: 13 residues. The germline V gene has CDR1 SEHNR and CDR2 FQNEAQ (reference sequence). Trimming stripped 10 bases from V and 5 bases from J, with 17 bases between. CDR3 in DNA: TGTGCCACCAGTGATGAACACAGGGAGACCCAGTACTTC. Translated: CATSDEHRETQYF.

This clonotype was seen many times. V gene TRBV7-9 combines with J gene TRBJ2-1; 9 bases line up with TRBD1. V gave up 5 bases and J gave up 3 bases; unmatched junction bases: 14. CDR1 is SEHNR, CDR2 FQNEAQ, per germline (reference sequence). This CDR3 has 18 amino acids. The CDR3 nucleotides are TGTGCCAGCAGCAGGACAGGGGCCACGACTCTCGTCTACAATGAGCAGTTCTTC. This codes for CASSRTGATTLVYNEQFF.

This clonotype was counted ten times or more. The J gene is TRBJ2-7, the V gene TRBV11-2, with D possibly TRBD1 on 5 matching bases. The V gene lost 5 bases and the J gene lost 1 base, with 12 bases spanning the gap. This CDR3 is 14 amino acids long. From germline, CDR1 is SGHAT and CDR2 FQNNGV. The chain's CDR3 is CASSTQGFSYEQYF. CDR3 bases: TGTGCCAGCAGCACCCAGGGTTTTTCCTACGAGCAGTACTTC.

The chain carries TRBV5-5 and TRBJ1-2; TRBD1 might be the D (5 bases). The CDR3 totals 14 residues. The germline V gene encodes CDR1 SGHKS and CDR2 YYEKEE (reference sequence). V was cut by 4 bases and J by 2 bases, with 12 bases left in between. The CDR3 DNA is TGTGCCAGCAGCACCGGACGGGGGAACTATGGCTACACCTTC. This translates into CASSTGRGNYGYTF.

This clonotype was counted ten times or more. The chain employs TRBV28 and TRBJ2-7; TRBD2 matches at 9 bases. Germline CDR1 and CDR2: MDHEN and SYDVKM. This CDR3 has 14 amino acids. V trimming: 7 bases; J trimming: 6 bases; junction bases outside the gene matches: 10. CDR3 residues: CASNPLREGLEQYF. CDR3 DNA sequence: TGTGCCAGCAATCCGCTGCGGGAGGGCCTCGAGCAGTACTTC.

The V call is TRBV12-5, the J call TRBJ2-1; 9 bases align to TRBD2. This CDR3 has 18 amino acids. The V segment lost 0 bases and the J segment 5 bases; nucleotides outside the gene matches: 11. Per the germline V gene, CDR1 is LGHNT and CDR2 is FRNRAP. Here the CDR3 reads CASGLVLGTSGPHNEQFF. The CDR3 nucleotides read TGTGCTAGTGGTTTGGTACTTGGAACTAGCGGGCCCCACAATGAGCAGTTCTTC.

This chain uses TRBV9 with TRBJ2-3; D is uncertain. This CDR3 region has 11 residues. V was clipped by 3 bases and J by 8 bases, with 7 bases between them. Germline V gene sequence: CDR1 SGDLS, CDR2 YYNGEE. CDR3 in amino acids: CASSDETTQYF. Written as DNA, the CDR3 is TGTGCCAGCAGCGACGAGACTACGCAGTATTTT.

This clonotype was observed many times. The chain uses TRBV28 and TRBJ2-1; D is undetermined. The length of the CDR3 is 14 residues. The germline gives CDR1 MDHEN, CDR2 SYDVKM. V lost 7 bases and J 2 bases, leaving 12 bases between the germline ends. The DNA of the CDR3 is TGTGCCAGCATGAGTTGGCAGACCTACAATGAGCAGTTCTTC. It yields the protein CASMSWQTYNEQFF.

In this sample, this clonotype turned up a few times. The V call is TRBV20-1, the J call TRBJ2-3, with 12 bases aligning to TRBD2. The CDR3 runs 14 residues. V was pared by 6 bases and J by 8 bases, with 9 bases of the junction left unmatched. From germline, CDR1 is DFQATT and CDR2 SNEGSKA (reference sequence). The CDR3 reads CSATSSGRAITQYF. Here the CDR3 DNA reads TGCAGTGCCACATCTAGCGGGAGGGCCATTACGCAGTATTTT.